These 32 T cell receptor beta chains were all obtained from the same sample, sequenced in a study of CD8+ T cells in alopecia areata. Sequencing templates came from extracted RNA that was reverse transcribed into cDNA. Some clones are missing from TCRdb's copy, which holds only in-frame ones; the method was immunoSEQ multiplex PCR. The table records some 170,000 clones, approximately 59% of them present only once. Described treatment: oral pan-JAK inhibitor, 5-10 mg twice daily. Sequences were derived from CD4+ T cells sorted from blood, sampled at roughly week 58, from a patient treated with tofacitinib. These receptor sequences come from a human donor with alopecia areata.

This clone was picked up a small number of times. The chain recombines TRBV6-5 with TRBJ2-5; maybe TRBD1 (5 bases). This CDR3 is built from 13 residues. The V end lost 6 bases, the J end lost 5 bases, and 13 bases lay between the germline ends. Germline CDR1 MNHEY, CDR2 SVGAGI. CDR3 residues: CASRPAGLETQYF. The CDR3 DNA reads TGTGCCAGCAGGCCAGCAGGGTTGGAGACCCAGTACTTC.

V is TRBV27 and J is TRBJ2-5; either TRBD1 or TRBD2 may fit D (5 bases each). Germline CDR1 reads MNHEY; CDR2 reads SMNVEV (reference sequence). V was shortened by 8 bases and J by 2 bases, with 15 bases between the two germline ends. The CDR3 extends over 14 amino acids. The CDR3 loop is CASATGTVQETQYF. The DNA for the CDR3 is TGTGCCAGCGCCACCGGGACGGTTCAAGAGACCCAGTACTTC.

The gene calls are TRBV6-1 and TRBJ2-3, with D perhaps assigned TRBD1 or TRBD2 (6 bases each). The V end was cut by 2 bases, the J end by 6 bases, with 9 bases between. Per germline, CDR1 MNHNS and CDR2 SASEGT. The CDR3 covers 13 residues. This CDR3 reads CASSETGRDTQYF. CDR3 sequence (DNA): TGTGCCAGCAGTGAAACAGGGAGGGATACGCAGTATTTT.

CDR3 nucleotides: TGTGCCAGCAGCTTCTCAACAGGATCACCCCTCCACTTT. Translated, it gives CASSFSTGSPLHF. The chain uses TRBV7-9 and TRBJ1-6, with a tentative D call TRBD1 (5 bases). CDR1 SEHNR and CDR2 FQNEAQ come from the germline V gene (reference sequence). CDR3 size: 13 residues. Trimming shortened V by 3 bases and J by 10 bases, and 10 bases separated the two germline ends.

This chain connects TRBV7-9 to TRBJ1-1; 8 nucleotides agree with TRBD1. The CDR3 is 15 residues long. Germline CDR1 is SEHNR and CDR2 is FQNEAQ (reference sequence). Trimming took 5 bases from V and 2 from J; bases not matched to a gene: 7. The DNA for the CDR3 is TGTGCCAGCAGCGAACAGGGGGTTTTAAACACTGAAGCTTTCTTT. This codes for CASSEQGVLNTEAFF.

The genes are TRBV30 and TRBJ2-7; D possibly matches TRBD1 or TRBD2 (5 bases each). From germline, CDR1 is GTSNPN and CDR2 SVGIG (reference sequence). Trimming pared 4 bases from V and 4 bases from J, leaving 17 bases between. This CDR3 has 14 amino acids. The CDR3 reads CAWNSRDPPYEQYF. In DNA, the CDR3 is TGTGCCTGGAACTCCCGGGACCCACCTTACGAGCAGTACTTC.

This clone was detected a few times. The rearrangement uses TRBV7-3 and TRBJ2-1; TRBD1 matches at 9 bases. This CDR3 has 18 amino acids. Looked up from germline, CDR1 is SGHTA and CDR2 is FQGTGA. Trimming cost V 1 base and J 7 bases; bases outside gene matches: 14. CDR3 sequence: CASSLNPPGTGSGNEQFF. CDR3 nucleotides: TGTGCCAGCAGCTTAAACCCCCCCGGGACAGGGAGTGGGAATGAGCAGTTCTTC.

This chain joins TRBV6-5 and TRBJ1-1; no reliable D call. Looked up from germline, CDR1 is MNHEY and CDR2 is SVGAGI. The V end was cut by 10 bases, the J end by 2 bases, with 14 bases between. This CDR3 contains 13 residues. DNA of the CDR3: TGTGCCAACTCGGGCCAGAGTAACACTGAAGCTTTCTTT. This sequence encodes CANSGQSNTEAFF.

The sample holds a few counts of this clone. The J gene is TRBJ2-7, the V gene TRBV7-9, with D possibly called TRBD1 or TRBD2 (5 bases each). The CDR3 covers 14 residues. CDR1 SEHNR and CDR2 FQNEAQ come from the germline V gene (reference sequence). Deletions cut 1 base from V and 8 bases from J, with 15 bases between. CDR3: CASSLDGTLTKQYF. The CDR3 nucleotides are TGTGCCAGCAGCTTAGACGGGACCCTCACGAAGCAGTACTTC.

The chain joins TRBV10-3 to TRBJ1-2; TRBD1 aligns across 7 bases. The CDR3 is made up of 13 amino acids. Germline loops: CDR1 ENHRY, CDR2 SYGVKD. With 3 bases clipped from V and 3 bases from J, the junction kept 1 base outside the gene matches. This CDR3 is CAISDDRDYGYTF. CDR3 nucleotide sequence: TGTGCCATCAGTGACGACAGGGACTATGGCTACACCTTC.

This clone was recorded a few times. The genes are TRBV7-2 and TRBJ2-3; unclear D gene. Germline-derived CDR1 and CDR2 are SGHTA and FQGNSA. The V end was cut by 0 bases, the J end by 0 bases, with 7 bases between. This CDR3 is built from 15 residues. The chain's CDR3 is CASSLALTSTDTQYF. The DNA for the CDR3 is TGTGCCAGCAGCTTAGCCCTGACTAGCACAGATACGCAGTATTTT.

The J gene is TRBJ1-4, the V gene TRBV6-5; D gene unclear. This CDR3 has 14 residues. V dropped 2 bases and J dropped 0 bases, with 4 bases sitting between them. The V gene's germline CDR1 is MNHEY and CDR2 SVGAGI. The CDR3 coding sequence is TGTGCCAGCAGTTACCGGGCAACTAATGAAAAACTGTTTTTT. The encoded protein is CASSYRATNEKLFF.

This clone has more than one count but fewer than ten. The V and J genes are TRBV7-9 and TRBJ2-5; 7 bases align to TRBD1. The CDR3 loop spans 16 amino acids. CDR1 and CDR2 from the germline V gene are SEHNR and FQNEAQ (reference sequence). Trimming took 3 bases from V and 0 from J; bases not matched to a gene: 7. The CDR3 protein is CASSFQTGQYQETQYF. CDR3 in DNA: TGTGCCAGCAGCTTCCAGACGGGACAGTACCAAGAGACCCAGTACTTC. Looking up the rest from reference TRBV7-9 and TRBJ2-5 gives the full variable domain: DTGVSQNPRHKITKRGQNVTFRCDPISEHNRLYWYRQTLGQGPEFLTYFQNEAQLEKSRLLSDRFSAERPKGSFSTLEIQRTEQGDSAMYLCASSFQTGQYQETQYFGPGTRLLVL.

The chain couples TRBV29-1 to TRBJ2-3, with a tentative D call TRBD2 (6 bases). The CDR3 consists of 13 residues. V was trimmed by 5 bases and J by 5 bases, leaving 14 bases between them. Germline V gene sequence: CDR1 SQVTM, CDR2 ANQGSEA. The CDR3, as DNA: TGCAGCGTTCTAACGAGGAGGGTAGATACGCAGTATTTT. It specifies CSVLTRRVDTQYF.

The CDR3 reads CASSQVGVDVAEAFF. CDR3 bases: TGCGCCAGCAGCCAAGTCGGTGTGGATGTCGCTGAAGCTTTCTTT. The chain uses TRBV4-1 and TRBJ1-1; D not resolved. The CDR3 sequence is 15 residues long. The V end lost 1 base, the J end lost 6 bases, and 15 bases lay between the germline ends. The germline gives CDR1 MGHRA, CDR2 YSYEKL.

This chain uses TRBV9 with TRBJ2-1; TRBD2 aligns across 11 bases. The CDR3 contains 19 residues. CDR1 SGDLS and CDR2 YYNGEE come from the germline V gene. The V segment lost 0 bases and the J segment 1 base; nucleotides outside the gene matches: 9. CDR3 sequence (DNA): TGTGCCAGCAGCGTAGAGTCGGGGGGACTAGCGGTTTCCTACAATGAGCAGTTCTTC. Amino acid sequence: CASSVESGGLAVSYNEQFF.

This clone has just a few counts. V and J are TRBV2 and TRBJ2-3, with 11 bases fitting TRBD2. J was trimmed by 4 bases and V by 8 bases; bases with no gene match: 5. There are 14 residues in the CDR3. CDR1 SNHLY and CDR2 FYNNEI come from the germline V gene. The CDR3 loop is CASLTSGGADTQYF. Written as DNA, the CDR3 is TGTGCCAGCCTTACTAGCGGGGGTGCAGATACGCAGTATTTT. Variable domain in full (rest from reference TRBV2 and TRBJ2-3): EPEVTQTPSHQVTQMGQEVILRCVPISNHLYFYWYRQILGQKVEFLVSFYNNEISEKSEIFDDQFSVERPDGSNFTLKIRSTKLEDSAMYFCASLTSGGADTQYFGPGTRLTVL.

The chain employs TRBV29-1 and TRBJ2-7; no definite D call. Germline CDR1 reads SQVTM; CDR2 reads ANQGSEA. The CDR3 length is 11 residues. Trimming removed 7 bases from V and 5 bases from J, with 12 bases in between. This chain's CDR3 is CSAHLANEQYF. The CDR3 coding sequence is TGCAGCGCTCACCTCGCGAACGAGCAGTACTTC.

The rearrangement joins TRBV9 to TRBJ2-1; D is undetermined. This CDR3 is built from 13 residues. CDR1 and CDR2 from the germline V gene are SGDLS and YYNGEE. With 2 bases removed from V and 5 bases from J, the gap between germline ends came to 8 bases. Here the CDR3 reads CASSVNQNNEQFF. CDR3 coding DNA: TGTGCCAGCAGCGTCAATCAGAACAATGAGCAGTTCTTC.

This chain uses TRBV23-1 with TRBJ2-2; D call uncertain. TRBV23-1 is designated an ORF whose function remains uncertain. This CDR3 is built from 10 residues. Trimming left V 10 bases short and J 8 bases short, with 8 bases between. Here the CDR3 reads CATQRGELFF. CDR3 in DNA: TGCGCCACCCAACGTGGGGAGCTGTTTTTT.

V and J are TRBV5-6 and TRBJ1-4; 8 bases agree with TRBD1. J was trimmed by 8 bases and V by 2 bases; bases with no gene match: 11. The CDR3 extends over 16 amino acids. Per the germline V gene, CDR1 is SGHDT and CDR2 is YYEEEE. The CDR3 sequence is CASSFGPTGGGEKLFF. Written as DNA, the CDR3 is TGTGCCAGCAGCTTTGGTCCAACAGGGGGAGGCGAAAAACTGTTTTTT.

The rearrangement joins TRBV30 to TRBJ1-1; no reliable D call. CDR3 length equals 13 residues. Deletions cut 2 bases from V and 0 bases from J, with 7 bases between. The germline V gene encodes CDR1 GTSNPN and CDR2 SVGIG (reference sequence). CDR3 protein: CAWSRDVNTEAFF. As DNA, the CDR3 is TGTGCCTGGAGTAGAGATGTGAACACTGAAGCTTTCTTT. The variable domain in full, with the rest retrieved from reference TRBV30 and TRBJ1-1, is SQTIHQWPATLVQPVGSPLSLECTVEGTSNPNLYWYRQAAGRGLQLLFYSVGIGQISSEVPQNLSASRPQDRQFILSSKKLLLSDSGFYLCAWSRDVNTEAFFGQGTRLTVV.

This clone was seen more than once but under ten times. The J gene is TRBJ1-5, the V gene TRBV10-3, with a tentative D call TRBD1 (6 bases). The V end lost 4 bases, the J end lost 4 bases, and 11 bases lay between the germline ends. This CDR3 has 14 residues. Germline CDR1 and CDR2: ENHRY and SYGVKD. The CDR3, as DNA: TGTGCCATCAGTGGCGGGGGGCAGAATCAGCCCCAGCATTTT. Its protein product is CAISGGGQNQPQHF.

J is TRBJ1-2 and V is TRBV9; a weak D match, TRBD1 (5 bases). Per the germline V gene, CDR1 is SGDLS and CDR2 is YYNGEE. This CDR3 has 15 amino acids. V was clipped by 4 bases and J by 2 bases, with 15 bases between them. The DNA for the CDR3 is TGTGCCAGCAGCCCCCAAGTTGGGGCCAACTATGGCTACACCTTC. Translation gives CASSPQVGANYGYTF.

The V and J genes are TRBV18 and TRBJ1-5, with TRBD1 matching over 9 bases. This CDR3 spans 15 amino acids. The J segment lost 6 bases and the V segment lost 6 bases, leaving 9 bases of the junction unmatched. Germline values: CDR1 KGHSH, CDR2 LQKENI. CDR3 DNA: TGTGCCAGCTCCGCGACAGGGGGGTTTCGTCAGCCCCAGCATTTT. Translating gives CASSATGGFRQPQHF.

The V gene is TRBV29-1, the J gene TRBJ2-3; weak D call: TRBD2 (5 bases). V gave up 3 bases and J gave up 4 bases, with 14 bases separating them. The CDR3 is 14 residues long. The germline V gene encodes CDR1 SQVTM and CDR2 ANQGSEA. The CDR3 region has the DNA TGCAGCGTTGATGATGGAGGCTTTTCAGATACGCAGTATTTT. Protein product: CSVDDGGFSDTQYF.

This chain's CDR3 is CASTFFSPGLGRETQYF. CDR3 coding DNA: TGCGCCAGCACATTCTTTTCCCCGGGACTAGGCAGAGAGACCCAGTACTTC. V is TRBV23-1 and J is TRBJ2-5; 8 bases agree with TRBD2. TRBV23-1 is identified as an open reading frame with a role that is uncertain. The CDR3 runs to 17 residues. With V trimmed by 7 bases and J by 4 bases, 17 bases remained unmatched.

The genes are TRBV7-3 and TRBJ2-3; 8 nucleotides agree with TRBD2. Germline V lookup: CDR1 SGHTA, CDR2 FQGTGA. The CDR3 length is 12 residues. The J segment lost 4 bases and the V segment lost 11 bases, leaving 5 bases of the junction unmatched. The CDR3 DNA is TGTGCCGTCGGGGGGGCCGCAGATACGCAGTATTTT. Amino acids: CAVGGAADTQYF.

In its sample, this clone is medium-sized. For the CDR3, the DNA is TGCGCCAGCAGCTTGGATTCGGTGGGCACTGAAGCTTTCTTT. Translating gives CASSLDSVGTEAFF. The V and J genes are TRBV5-1 and TRBJ1-1, with D unclear. Germline V gene data show CDR1 as SGHRS and CDR2 as YFSETQ. The CDR3 runs to 14 residues. V was pared by 0 bases and J by 4 bases, with 10 bases between.

CDR3 sequence reads: CASSPTGTDTQYF. CDR3 DNA sequence: TGTGCCAGCTCACCGACCGGGACAGATACGCAGTATTTT. This chain links TRBV18 with TRBJ2-3, with D unresolved. Looked up from germline, CDR1 is KGHSH and CDR2 is LQKENI. This CDR3 is built from 13 residues. The ends were cut back, 3 bases at V and 3 bases at J, with 7 bases in the middle.

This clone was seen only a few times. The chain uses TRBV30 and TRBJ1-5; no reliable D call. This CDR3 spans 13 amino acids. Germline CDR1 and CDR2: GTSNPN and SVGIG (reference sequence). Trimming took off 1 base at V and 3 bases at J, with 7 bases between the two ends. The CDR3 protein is CAWSDSDNQPQHF. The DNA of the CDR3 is TGTGCCTGGAGTGACAGTGACAATCAGCCCCAGCATTTT. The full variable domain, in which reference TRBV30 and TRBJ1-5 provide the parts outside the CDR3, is SQTIHQWPATLVQPVGSPLSLECTVEGTSNPNLYWYRQAAGRGLQLLFYSVGIGQISSEVPQNLSASRPQDRQFILSSKKLLLSDSGFYLCAWSDSDNQPQHFGDGTRLSIL.

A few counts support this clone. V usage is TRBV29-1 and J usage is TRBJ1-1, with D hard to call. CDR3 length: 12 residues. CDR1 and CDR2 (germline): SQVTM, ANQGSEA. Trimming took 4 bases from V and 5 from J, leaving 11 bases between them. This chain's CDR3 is CSVGSAGTEAFF. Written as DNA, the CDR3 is TGCAGCGTTGGCTCGGCGGGGACTGAAGCTTTCTTT. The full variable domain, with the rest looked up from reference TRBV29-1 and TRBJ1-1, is SAVISQKPSRDICQRGTSLTIQCQVDSQVTMMFWYRQQPGQSLTLIATANQGSEATYESGFVIDKFPISRPNLTFSTLTVSNMSPEDSSIYLCSVGSAGTEAFFGQGTRLTVV.